These T cell receptor beta chains were read from a single sample in a study of vaccination and CD4 T cells after COVID-19. Their antigens remain unidentified. In TCRdb, the PCR reads were re-called with MiXCR into one record per CDR3 protein. Of about 20,000 distinct CDR3 sequences listed, 60% were seen once; the top ten hold around 8.9%. The starting material was CD4+ T cells from blood, cultured in vitro, obtained after SARS-CoV-2 vaccination. The receptors here all came from a human donor who had recovered from COVID-19. CDR3s include the opening cysteine and the closing phenylalanine or tryptophan. The D gene is left open where the match is weak. Clone size, where shown, is once, few, many, or a class for clones that have expanded.

d_gene | abundance | j_gene | v_gene | CDR3aa | CDR3nt
NA | few | TRBJ2-2 | TRBV6-1 | CASSERQNTGELFF | TGTGCCAGCAGTGAACGGCAGAACACCGGGGAGCTGTTTTTT
TRBD2 | NA | TRBJ2-5 | TRBV6-1 | CASSGQGGLAPETQYF | TGTGCCAGCAGTGGTCAGGGGGGACTAGCACCGGAGACCCAGTACTTC
NA | NA | TRBJ2-7 | TRBV12-3/TRBV12-4 | CASSSFNEQYF | TGTGCCAGCAGTAGTTTCAACGAGCAGTACTTC
NA | once | TRBJ2-4 | TRBV7-3 | CASSLIFGPRGDIQYF | TGTGCCAGCAGCTTAATCTTCGGCCCGAGGGGGGACATTCAGTACTTC
NA | NA | TRBJ2-7 | TRBV27 | CASSLLGGSAYEQYF | TGTGCCAGCAGTCTCCTTGGGGGGAGCGCCTACGAGCAGTACTTC
NA | NA | TRBJ1-1 | TRBV29-1 | CSGGTEAFF | TGCAGCGGGGGCACTGAAGCTTTCTTT
TRBD1 | few | TRBJ1-1 | TRBV7-2 | CASSTQGQGGTEAFF | TGTGCCAGCAGCACGCAGGGACAGGGAGGCACTGAAGCTTTCTTT
NA | few | TRBJ1-2 | TRBV3-1 | CASSQDARQSYGYTF | TGTGCCAGCAGCCAAGATGCCCGACAATCCTATGGCTACACCTTC
NA | NA | TRBJ1-1 | TRBV7-2 | CASSPQSPTEAFF | TGTGCCAGCAGCCCGCAGTCCCCCACTGAAGCTTTCTTT
NA | NA | TRBJ1-1 | TRBV7-2 | CASSSIRGNTEAFF | TGTGCCAGCAGCTCAATCAGGGGAAACACTGAAGCTTTCTTT
TRBD1 | NA | TRBJ1-2 | TRBV10-2 | CASSEGWDRANYGYTF | TGCGCCAGCAGTGAAGGTTGGGACAGAGCTAACTATGGCTACACCTTC
NA | few | TRBJ2-2 | TRBV7-3 | CASSFTGTGELFF | TGTGCCAGCAGCTTTACGGGGACCGGGGAGCTGTTTTTT
NA | NA | TRBJ1-1 | TRBV20-1 | CSARDGSHRRTEAFF | TGCAGTGCTAGAGATGGAAGCCACCGAAGAACTGAAGCTTTCTTT
NA | NA | TRBJ1-6 | TRBV5-4 | CASSLASGGNSPLHF | TGTGCCAGCAGCTTGGCATCGGGGGGGAATTCACCCCTCCACTTT
NA | NA | TRBJ2-7 | TRBV6-2/TRBV6-3 | CASSDQGPGIYEQYF | TGTGCCAGCAGTGATCAAGGGCCAGGGATCTACGAGCAGTACTTC
TRBD1 | NA | TRBJ1-2 | TRBV2 | CASSEYRGGDGYTF | TGTGCCAGCAGTGAATACAGGGGAGGAGATGGCTACACCTTC
NA | NA | TRBJ2-5 | TRBV29-1 | CSLGDFQETQYF | TGCAGCCTTGGGGACTTCCAAGAGACCCAGTACTTC
NA | NA | TRBJ1-2 | TRBV19 | CASSRQGPGGEGYTF | TGTGCCAGTAGTCGTCAGGGCCCAGGAGGGGAAGGCTACACCTTC
NA | NA | TRBJ2-3 | TRBV5-1 | CASTEGPRLDTQYF | TGCGCCAGCACCGAGGGTCCTCGGCTGGATACGCAGTATTTT
TRBD1 | NA | TRBJ1-2 | TRBV24-1 | CATSDWGQGRIYGYTF | TGTGCCACCAGTGATTGGGGACAGGGGCGCATCTATGGCTACACCTTC
NA | few | TRBJ1-3 | TRBV20-1 | CSVFRGNTIYF | TGCAGTGTGTTCAGGGGAAACACCATATATTTT
NA | NA | TRBJ1-5 | TRBV7-9 | CASSLGGERNQPQHF | TGTGCCAGCAGCTTAGGAGGAGAGCGCAATCAGCCCCAGCATTTT
NA | NA | TRBJ1-4 | TRBV19 | CASSTGGIELFF | TGTGCCAGTAGTACCGGAGGAATAGAGCTGTTTTTT
NA | NA | TRBJ1-1 | TRBV5-1 | CASSLAEVAFF | TGCGCCAGCAGCTTGGCGGAAGTGGCTTTCTTT
NA | NA | TRBJ1-5 | TRBV27 | CASSLFFSGQYSNQPQHF | TGTGCCAGCAGTTTATTTTTCTCCGGACAGTATAGCAATCAGCCCCAGCATTTT
NA | few | TRBJ1-6 | TRBV4-1 | CASSQDRGSSYNSPLHF | TGCGCCAGCAGCCAAGATCGGGGCAGCTCCTATAATTCACCCCTCCACTTT
NA | NA | TRBJ1-2 | TRBV6-1 | CASTQTYGARPNYGYTF | TGTGCCAGCACCCAAACCTACGGGGCAAGGCCTAACTATGGCTACACCTTC
TRBD1 | few | TRBJ1-6 | TRBV20-1 | CSARPGQANSPLHF | TGCAGTGCTAGACCGGGACAGGCGAATTCACCCCTCCACTTT
TRBD1 | NA | TRBJ1-4 | TRBV27 | CASSSDRGNEKLFF | TGTGCCAGCAGTTCCGACAGGGGTAATGAAAAACTGTTTTTT
NA | NA | TRBJ2-3 | TRBV29-1 | CSVEAQEVGDTQYF | TGCAGCGTTGAAGCACAGGAAGTTGGAGATACGCAGTATTTT
NA | few | TRBJ2-5 | TRBV15 | CATSRDLGKTQYF | TGTGCCACCAGCAGAGATTTAGGCAAGACCCAGTACTTC
TRBD1 | few | TRBJ1-5 | TRBV11-2 | CASSFTGGSNQPQHF | TGTGCCAGCAGCTTCACAGGGGGAAGCAATCAGCCCCAGCATTTT
NA | NA | TRBJ1-2 | TRBV19 | CASESDRYYGYTF | TGTGCCAGCGAGTCGGACCGATACTATGGCTACACCTTC
TRBD1 | NA | TRBJ1-5 | TRBV19 | CASRQTGAGNQPQHF | TGTGCCAGTAGGCAAACAGGGGCTGGGAATCAGCCCCAGCATTTT
TRBD1 | once | TRBJ1-1 | TRBV6-1 | CASSRDRGRLAEAFF | TGTGCCAGCAGTAGAGACAGGGGGCGCCTAGCTGAAGCTTTCTTT
TRBD1 | NA | TRBJ1-1 | TRBV11-1 | CASSSDRGSTEAFF | TGTGCCAGCAGCTCAGACAGGGGGAGCACTGAAGCTTTCTTT
NA | few | TRBJ1-5 | TRBV20-1 | CSARASGRYQPQHF | TGCAGTGCTAGAGCCTCAGGGAGATATCAGCCCCAGCATTTT
TRBD2 | NA | TRBJ2-7 | TRBV6-2/TRBV6-3 | CASSYVPAGGSYEQYF | TGTGCCAGCAGTTACGTACCGGCGGGAGGGTCTTACGAGCAGTACTTC
NA | once | TRBJ1-1 | TRBV6-2/TRBV6-3 | CASSYYGYEAFF | TGTGCCAGCAGTTACTATGGTTATGAAGCTTTCTTT
NA | NA | TRBJ1-5 | TRBV21-1 | CASRTPRSNQPQHF | TGTGCCAGCAGGACCCCTCGTAGCAATCAGCCCCAGCATTTT
NA | NA | TRBJ2-5 | TRBV11-3 | CASSLGWETQYF | TGTGCCAGCAGCTTGGGGTGGGAGACCCAGTACTTC
NA | NA | TRBJ1-1 | TRBV30 | CAWRWRDIRTTEAFF | TGTGCCTGGAGATGGCGGGACATAAGGACCACTGAAGCTTTCTTT
NA | NA | TRBJ1-2 | TRBV7-2 | CASSSELGSGGSLTF | TGTGCCAGCAGCTCCGAACTGGGGTCGGGTGGTTCACTAACCTTC
TRBD1 | NA | TRBJ1-2 | TRBV6-1 | CATHRGGYGYTF | TGTGCCACCCACAGGGGGGGCTATGGCTACACCTTC
NA | few | TRBJ2-7 | TRBV6-5 | CASRYRDASYEQYF | TGTGCCAGCAGGTACCGGGACGCCTCCTACGAGCAGTACTTC
NA | NA | TRBJ2-1 | TRBV9 | CASSVAGSTYNEQFF | TGTGCCAGCAGCGTAGCGGGCAGTACCTACAATGAGCAGTTCTTC
NA | NA | TRBJ1-5 | TRBV6-5 | CASSSPGNNQPQHF | TGTGCCAGCAGTTCTCCGGGGAACAATCAGCCCCAGCATTTT
TRBD1 | few | TRBJ1-5 | TRBV20-1 | CSARTGLSNQPQHF | TGCAGTGCTCGGACAGGCCTAAGCAATCAGCCCCAGCATTTT
TRBD1 | NA | TRBJ1-2 | TRBV7-2 | CASSRDRGGGGYTF | TGTGCCAGCAGCCGAGACAGGGGAGGAGGAGGCTACACCTTC